Listed below are T cell receptor beta chains from one sample, sequenced in a study. One entry per CDR3 protein results from TCRdb running MiXCR on the RT-PCR reads. The sample has 550,000 to 750,000 distinct CDR3 sequences; 14% are singletons. What was sequenced was memory CD4+ T cells from blood. The receptors were sampled from a female donor in good health, serving as a healthy control. The conserved cysteine and the conserved F or W are not part of the CDR3 here. A D gene is named only where the DNA matches it firmly.

v_call	d_call	j_call	cdr3_aa
TRBV28	.	TRBJ1-3	ASSLPTRSGNTIY
TRBV7-2	.	TRBJ2-5	ASSKGGGQETQY
TRBV20-1	TRBD1	TRBJ1-5	SAQQGKGAYSNQPQH
TRBV28	.	TRBJ2-2	ASTRMNTGELF
TRBV7-2	.	TRBJ1-1	ASSPYLDRMNTEAF
TRBV6-6	.	TRBJ1-5	ASSYSARGSNQPQH
TRBV28	.	TRBJ2-3	ASSSPTGIPSTDTQY
TRBV7-2	.	TRBJ1-1	ASSTRTEAF
TRBV29-1	.	TRBJ2-3	SVGAGNSDTQY
TRBV20-1	.	TRBJ2-1	SASTSIYYNEQF
TRBV12-3/TRBV12-4	TRBD1	TRBJ2-2	ASSFRGHGELF
TRBV5-1	.	TRBJ2-3	ASSLVVVLGTDTQY
TRBV24-1	TRBD1	TRBJ2-1	ATSEGTGGRDEQL
TRBV5-1	.	TRBJ1-1	ASSLNDGTEAF
TRBV6-6	TRBD1	TRBJ1-6	ASSYEDRTPLH
TRBV5-6	TRBD1	TRBJ2-1	ASSLEQGHWNEQF
TRBV20-1	.	TRBJ1-6	SARDPLSGAAAASSYNSPLH
TRBV6-6	TRBD1	TRBJ1-5	ASTFAGQGEKSNQPQH
TRBV7-3	.	TRBJ2-5	ASSLGSSETQY
TRBV20-1	TRBD1	TRBJ1-4	SAREGTGDEKLF
TRBV7-3	TRBD1	TRBJ2-5	ASSFGQAGAQY
TRBV4-1	.	TRBJ1-1	ASSQRGGREAF
TRBV27	TRBD2	TRBJ2-3	ASSFMTSGGPGSTDTQY
TRBV9	.	TRBJ2-1	ASSVSGQGSYNEQF
TRBV11-2	.	TRBJ2-5	ASSFSLQASQETQY
TRBV24-1	.	TRBJ2-4	ATSDASKRDIQY
TRBV20-1	.	TRBJ1-2	SARVFQGTDYGYT
TRBV5-5	.	TRBJ2-5	ASSLRVGTQY
TRBV7-3	.	TRBJ2-2	ASSPGPSGNTGELF
TRBV29-1	.	TRBJ2-5	SVEERETQY
TRBV24-1	TRBD1	TRBJ2-7	ATSDRVSYEQY
TRBV12-3/TRBV12-4	TRBD1	TRBJ2-6	ASKGQGNGANVLT
TRBV7-9	TRBD1	TRBJ2-1	ASSLSRDRFSYQF
TRBV7-2	.	TRBJ1-1	ASSPTLATRKAF
TRBV7-2	.	TRBJ2-1	ASSLGEWKIKQF
TRBV11-2	TRBD1	TRBJ2-4	ASSLQGAPRNIQY
TRBV2	.	TRBJ2-3	ASKTFTDTQY
TRBV5-1	TRBD2	TRBJ2-1	ASSLVASGSNMGEQF
TRBV18	TRBD2	TRBJ2-1	ASSPELATHEQF
TRBV9	TRBD2	TRBJ2-3	ASSVGPLLAGGTPDTQY
TRBV27	TRBD1	TRBJ1-2	ASSLDRGREAAGYT
TRBV6-5	TRBD1	TRBJ1-2	ASSERGTEHYGYT
TRBV24-1	TRBD1	TRBJ2-7	ATSDTQGAQGEQY
TRBV18	.	TRBJ1-1	ASGGQTTEAF
TRBV20-1	.	TRBJ2-3	SARDLSLTDTQY
TRBV7-2	.	TRBJ1-4	ASSFSRDEKLF
TRBV20-1	.	TRBJ1-3	SASGALSGNTIY
TRBV12-3/TRBV12-4	TRBD1	TRBJ2-7	ASSRGTGSYEQY
TRBV20-1	TRBD1	TRBJ1-2	SARTGTGYNAGGYT
TRBV5-1	.	TRBJ2-5	ASSLSAQETQY
TRBV12-3/TRBV12-4	.	TRBJ2-3	ASSLYSGVGYTDTQY
TRBV2	.	TRBJ1-1	ASSEFPEIDTEAF
TRBV11-2	TRBD1	TRBJ2-3	ASSLDRGYTDTQY
TRBV27	TRBD1	TRBJ2-7	ASSFARSSGQGPY